Given below is one T cell receptor beta chain in context. The antigen is undetermined. V was pared by 8 bases and J by 1 base, with 3 bases of the junction left unmatched. This CDR3 has 15 amino acids. Germline V gene data show CDR1 as LNHDA and CDR2 as SQIVND (reference sequence). This sample was taken from a study of cytomegalovirus exposure and HLA in healthy donors. Background on the study: In an earlier analysis, 90 million to 130 million unique TCR beta sequences were found from 150 million to 200 million T cells.

General observations from the study: TCR beta chain V- and J-gene trimming was linked, in a later analysis, to a missense variant in DCLRE1C. Highest at DRB1 and lowest at HLA-C, TCR association rates differed among HLA loci in a later analysis. The study recorded more than 150 TCR beta chains that were cytomegalovirus-associated.

The PCR used 60 Vbeta and 13 Jbeta primers. The data were produced by immunoSEQ multiplex PCR, yet TCRdb's version contains in-frame clones alone and is incomplete. The sample holds 140,000 to 150,000 clones, roughly 78% seen once. The rearrangement uses TRBV19 and TRBJ2-5; TRBD2 matches at 14 bases. The TCR comes from a female donor in good health and CMV-seronegative. The sequencing sample was made of PBMCs. The chain's CDR3 is CASRTSGRLQETQYF. CDR3 DNA sequence: TGTGCCAGTCGGACTAGCGGGAGGCTCCAAGAGACCCAGTACTTC.